The sequence of this T cell receptor beta chain was determined in a study of blood T cell repertoires in COVID-19. Turning to the study itself: From the United States, Italy and Spain came samples of acute and convalescent COVID-19. PBMCs, B-cell-depleted T cells, or T cells were the source of the cDNA or gDNA that made up the material.

Authors' processing steps: Reference gene primer amplification gave estimated nucleated cell counts. Clones were read by immunoSEQ multiplex PCR, and TCRdb kept only the in-frame ones, dropping some. The DNA was the basis for D and trimming; V, J and clone size are from that table. Seen here are 70,000 or so clones, around 89% observed once, and the top ten hold less than 7.5%. The CDR3 sequence is 13 residues long. V shed 5 bases and J 3 bases; nucleotides not matched to a gene: 2. Germline V gives CDR1 MNHEY, CDR2 SVGAGI. What was sequenced was peripheral blood. V usage is TRBV6-5 and J usage is TRBJ2-7; 9 bases line up with TRBD1. This receptor was taken from a woman older than 75 with active COVID-19. The CDR3 bases are TGTGCCAGCAGTCGGGACAGGGTCTACGAGCAGTACTTC. Translated: CASSRDRVYEQYF.